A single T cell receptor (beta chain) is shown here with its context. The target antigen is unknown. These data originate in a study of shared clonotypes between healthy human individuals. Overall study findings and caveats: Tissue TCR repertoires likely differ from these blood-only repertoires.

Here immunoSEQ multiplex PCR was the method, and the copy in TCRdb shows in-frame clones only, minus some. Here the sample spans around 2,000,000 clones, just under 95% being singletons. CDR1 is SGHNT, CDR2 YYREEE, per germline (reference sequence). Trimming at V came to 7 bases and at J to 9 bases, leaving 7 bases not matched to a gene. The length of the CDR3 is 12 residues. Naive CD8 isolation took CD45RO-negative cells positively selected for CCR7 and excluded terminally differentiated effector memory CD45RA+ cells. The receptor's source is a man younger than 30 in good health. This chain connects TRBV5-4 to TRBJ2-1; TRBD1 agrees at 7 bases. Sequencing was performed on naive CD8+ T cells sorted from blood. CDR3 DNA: TGTGCCAGCCGTTTAGGGGGCAGTGAGCAGTTCTTC. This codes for CASRLGGSEQFF. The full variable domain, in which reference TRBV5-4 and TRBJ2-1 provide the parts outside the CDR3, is ETGVTQSPTHLIKTRGQQVTLRCSSQSGHNTVSWYQQALGQGPQFIFQYYREEENGRGNFPPRFSGLQFPNYSSELNVNALELDDSALYLCASRLGGSEQFFGPGTRLTVL.